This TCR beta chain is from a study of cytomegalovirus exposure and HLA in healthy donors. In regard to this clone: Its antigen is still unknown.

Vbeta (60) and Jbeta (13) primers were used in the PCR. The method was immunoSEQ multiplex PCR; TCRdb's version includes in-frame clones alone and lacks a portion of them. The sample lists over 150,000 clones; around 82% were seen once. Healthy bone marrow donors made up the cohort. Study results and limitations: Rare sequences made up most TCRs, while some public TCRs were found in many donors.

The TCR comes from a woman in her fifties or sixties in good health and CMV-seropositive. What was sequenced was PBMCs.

The DNA for the CDR3 is TGCGCCAGTACCTCAGGGCAGAATAAAAACTACAATGAGCAGTTCTTC. Amino acids: CASTSGQNKNYNEQFF. V usage is TRBV10-1 and J usage is TRBJ2-1, with D maybe TRBD1 (5 bases). In germline, CDR1 is WNHNN, CDR2 SYGVQD (reference sequence). The CDR3 length is 16 residues. The V end was cut by 9 bases, the J end by 3 bases, with 21 bases between.